The text below deals with one T cell receptor beta chain. This CDR3 region has 13 residues. Germline V gene data show CDR1 as MNHNS and CDR2 as SASEGT. Trimming cost V 1 base and J 8 bases, with 11 bases left between them. These data belong to a study of T cell changes during pregnancy in multiple sclerosis. TCRdb's copy holds only in-frame clones and misses some; the assay was immunoSEQ multiplex PCR. The data hold fewer than 45,000 clones, with around 91% observed a single time. The receptor was derived from a female donor with multiple sclerosis, enrolled in a pregnancy study. Specimen: CD8+ T cells from peripheral blood mononuclear cells, collected in the first trimester of pregnancy. The chain combines TRBV6-1 with TRBJ1-2; no clear D gene. CDR3 in amino acids: CASSEELYGGYTF. The DNA of the CDR3 is TGTGCCAGCAGTGAAGAGTTGTACGGGGGCTACACCTTC.